This TCR beta chain was sequenced for a study of blood T cell repertoires in COVID-19. In the source study's methods: Nucleated cell counts were estimated from reference gene primer amplification. Profiling relied on immunoSEQ multiplex PCR, and the TCRdb table lists in-frame clones only, not all of them. V and J calls plus clone size are reproduced from that table; the DNA served to infer D and trimming. The profile shows 90,000 to 130,000 clones, 70% to 90% of them singletons. The V end was cut by 4 bases, the J end by 1 base, with 10 bases between. The CDR3 has 14 amino acids. Germline V CDR1 and CDR2: LNHDA, SQIVND (reference sequence).

This clonotype originated in a human donor in a cohort sampled during active COVID-19. The rearrangement joins TRBV19 to TRBJ1-1, with D tentatively TRBD1 (5 bases). The material sequenced was peripheral blood. The CDR3 loop reads CASSTHDRNTEAFF. The CDR3 bases are TGTGCCAGTAGTACTCACGACAGGAACACTGAAGCTTTCTTT. The entire variable domain, with the rest obtained from reference TRBV19 and TRBJ1-1, is as follows: DGGITQSPKYLFRKEGQNVTLSCEQNLNHDAMYWYRQDPGQGLRLIYYSQIVNDFQKGDIAEGYSVSREKKESFPLTVTSAQKNPTAFYLCASSTHDRNTEAFFGQGTRLTVV.